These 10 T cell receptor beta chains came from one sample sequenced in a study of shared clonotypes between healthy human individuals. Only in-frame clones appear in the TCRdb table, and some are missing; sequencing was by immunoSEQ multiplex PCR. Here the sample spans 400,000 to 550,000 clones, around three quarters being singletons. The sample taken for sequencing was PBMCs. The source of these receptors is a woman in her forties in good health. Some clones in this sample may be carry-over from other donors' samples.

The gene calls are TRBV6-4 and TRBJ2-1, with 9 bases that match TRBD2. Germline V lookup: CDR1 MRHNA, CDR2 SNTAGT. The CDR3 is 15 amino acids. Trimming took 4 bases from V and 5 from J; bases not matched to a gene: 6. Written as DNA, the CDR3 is TGTGCCAGCAGTGTAGCTAGCGGGACCCACAATGAGCAGTTCTTC. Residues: CASSVASGTHNEQFF.

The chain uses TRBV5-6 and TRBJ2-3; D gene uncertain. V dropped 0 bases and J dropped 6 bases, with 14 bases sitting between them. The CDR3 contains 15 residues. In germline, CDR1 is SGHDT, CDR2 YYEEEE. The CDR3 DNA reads TGTGCCAGCAGCTTGGTGGTCGAGGTCGGGGATACGCAGTATTTT. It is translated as CASSLVVEVGDTQYF.

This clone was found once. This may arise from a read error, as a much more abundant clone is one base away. The CDR3 region is CASSMTGSYEQYF. The CDR3, as DNA: TGTGCCAGCAGTATGACAGGGTCCTACGAGCAGTACTTC. The rearrangement joins TRBV6-6 to TRBJ2-7, with 7 bases that match TRBD1. Germline V gene sequence: CDR1 MNHNY, CDR2 SVGAGI (reference sequence). The CDR3 sequence is 13 residues long. The junction had 2 bases not matched to a gene; V was cut back by 5 bases and J by 1 base.

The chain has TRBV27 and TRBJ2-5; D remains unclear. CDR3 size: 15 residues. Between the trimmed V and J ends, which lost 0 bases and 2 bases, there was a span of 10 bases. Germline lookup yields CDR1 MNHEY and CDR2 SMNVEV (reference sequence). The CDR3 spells CASSLSWVRQETQYF. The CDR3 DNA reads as TGTGCCAGCAGTTTATCTTGGGTTAGGCAAGAGACCCAGTACTTC.

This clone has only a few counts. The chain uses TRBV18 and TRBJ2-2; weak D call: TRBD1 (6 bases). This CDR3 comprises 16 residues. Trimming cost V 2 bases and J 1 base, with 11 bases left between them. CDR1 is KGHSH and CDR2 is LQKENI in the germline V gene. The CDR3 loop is CASSPSDRLNTGELFF. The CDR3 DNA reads TGTGCCAGCTCACCATCGGACAGATTGAACACCGGGGAGCTGTTTTTT.

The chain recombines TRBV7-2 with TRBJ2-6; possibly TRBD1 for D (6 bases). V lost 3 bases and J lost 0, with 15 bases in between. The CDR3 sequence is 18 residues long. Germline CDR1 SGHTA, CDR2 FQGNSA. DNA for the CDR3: TGTGCCAGCAGCTTTAGAGGGACAAAGTACTCTGGGGCCAACGTCCTGACTTTC. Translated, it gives CASSFRGTKYSGANVLTF.

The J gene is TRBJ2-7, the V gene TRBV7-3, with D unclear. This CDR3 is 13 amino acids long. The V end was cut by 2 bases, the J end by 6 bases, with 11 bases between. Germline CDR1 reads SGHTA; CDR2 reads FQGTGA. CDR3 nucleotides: TGTGCCAGCAGCTTAGAAGGTGGGCGCGAGCAGTACTTC. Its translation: CASSLEGGREQYF.

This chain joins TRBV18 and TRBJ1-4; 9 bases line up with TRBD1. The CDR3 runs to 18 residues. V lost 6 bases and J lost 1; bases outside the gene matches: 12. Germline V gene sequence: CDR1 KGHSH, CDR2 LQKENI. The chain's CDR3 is CASSATGQGLGTNEKLFF. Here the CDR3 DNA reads TGTGCCAGCTCCGCAACTGGACAGGGGTTAGGAACTAATGAAAAACTGTTTTTT.

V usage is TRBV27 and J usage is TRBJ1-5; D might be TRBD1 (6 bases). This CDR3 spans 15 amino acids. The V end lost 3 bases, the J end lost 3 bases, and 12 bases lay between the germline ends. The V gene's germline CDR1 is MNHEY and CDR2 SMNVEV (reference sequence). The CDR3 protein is CASSLRGSVNQPQHF. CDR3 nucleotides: TGTGCCAGCAGTTTGAGGGGGTCGGTCAATCAGCCCCAGCATTTT.

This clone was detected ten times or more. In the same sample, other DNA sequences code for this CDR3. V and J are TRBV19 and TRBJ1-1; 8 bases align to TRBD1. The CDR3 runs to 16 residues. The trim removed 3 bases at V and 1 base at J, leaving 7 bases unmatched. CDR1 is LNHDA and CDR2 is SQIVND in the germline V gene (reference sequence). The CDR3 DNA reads TGTGCCAGTAGTATGAGGACAGGGTGGGAGAACACTGAAGCTTTCTTT. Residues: CASSMRTGWENTEAFF.